Following are 14 T cell receptor beta chains from one sample sequenced in a study of OX40 agonist ivuxolimab in advanced cancers. Profiling relied on immunoSEQ multiplex PCR, and the TCRdb table lists in-frame clones only, not all of them. This sample yields 70,000 to 75,000 clones, of which around 86% are seen a single time; around 0.99% belongs to the top ten. Specimen: CD4+ or CD8+ T cells sorted from blood, collected in a trial of the OX40 agonist ivuxolimab. The receptors were gathered from an adult with an advanced solid tumor such as melanoma, head and neck, liver or kidney cancer.

This rearrangement joins TRBV5-4 to TRBJ2-1, with 9 bases aligning to TRBD2. The CDR3 loop spans 16 amino acids. V lost 5 bases, J lost 1 base, and 7 bases stayed unmatched. The germline gives CDR1 SGHNT, CDR2 YYREEE (reference sequence). For the CDR3, the DNA is TGTGCCAGCAGTTACCAGCGGGAGGCGTCCTACAATGAGCAGTTCTTC. Its protein is CASSYQREASYNEQFF. Full variable domain (outside the CDR3, taken from reference TRBV5-4 and TRBJ2-1): ETGVTQSPTHLIKTRGQQVTLRCSSQSGHNTVSWYQQALGQGPQFIFQYYREEENGRGNFPPRFSGLQFPNYSSELNVNALELDDSALYLCASSYQREASYNEQFFGPGTRLTVL.

The chain employs TRBV6-5 and TRBJ1-1; possible D gene TRBD1, 5 bases. The CDR3 runs to 13 residues. Per germline, CDR1 MNHEY and CDR2 SVGAGI. Trimming took off 7 bases at V and 1 base at J, with 10 bases between the two ends. CDR3 sequence (DNA): TGTGCCAGCATCAACACAGGGAACACTGAAGCTTTCTTT. Its translation is CASINTGNTEAFF.

V is TRBV6-6 and J is TRBJ2-7, with D tentatively TRBD2 (5 bases). The germline V and J ends were trimmed by 7 bases and 0 bases, with 10 bases remaining between them. The CDR3 length is 13 residues. The germline CDR1 and CDR2 sequences are MNHNY and SVGAGI (reference sequence). The CDR3 region is CASTPEGSYEQYF. CDR3 in DNA: TGTGCCAGCACCCCCGAGGGCTCCTACGAGCAGTACTTC.

The chain couples TRBV29-1 to TRBJ1-2; the D is unclear. V was clipped by 4 bases and J by 0 bases, with 6 bases between them. This CDR3 is built from 12 residues. The germline V gene has CDR1 SQVTM and CDR2 ANQGSEA. The CDR3 loop is CSVGASNYGYTF. DNA for the CDR3: TGCAGCGTTGGGGCATCTAACTATGGCTACACCTTC.

The chain uses TRBV6-1 and TRBJ1-5; D might be TRBD1 (6 bases). The germline V gene has CDR1 MNHNS and CDR2 SASEGT. V lost 4 bases and J lost 5, with 15 bases in between. The CDR3 has 15 residues. The CDR3: CASSAPGQIHQPQHF. The CDR3 DNA reads as TGTGCCAGCAGTGCACCCGGACAGATACATCAGCCCCAGCATTTT.

Only a few counts were recorded for this clone. The chain has TRBV30 and TRBJ1-1; D gene uncertain. CDR3 length: 12 residues. Looked up from germline, CDR1 is GTSNPN and CDR2 is SVGIG (reference sequence). Trimming took off 0 bases at V and 1 base at J, with 3 bases between the two ends. The CDR3 DNA sequence: TGTGCCTGGAGTGTAGCGAACACTGAAGCTTTCTTT. Translation: CAWSVANTEAFF.

This chain uses TRBV18 with TRBJ2-7, with 7 bases fitting TRBD1. From germline, CDR1 is KGHSH and CDR2 LQKENI. The CDR3 length is 13 residues. The junction had 5 bases not matched to a gene; V was cut back by 6 bases and J by 3 bases. CDR3 DNA sequence: TGTGCCAGCTCCCCGACAGGGAACTACGAGCAGTACTTC. This translates into CASSPTGNYEQYF.

The V gene is TRBV27, the J gene TRBJ2-1; 8 bases are shared with TRBD2. Germline CDR1 MNHEY, CDR2 SMNVEV (reference sequence). After removal of 4 bases from V and 8 bases from J, the junction contained 10 bases not matched to a gene. The CDR3 consists of 15 residues. CDR3 nucleotides: TGTGCCAGCAGTTCCCATGCAGCGGGAGAGGATGAGCAGTTCTTC. Translation gives CASSSHAAGEDEQFF.

The chain uses TRBV5-1 and TRBJ2-3, with TRBD2 identical over 7 bases. The CDR3 contains 13 residues. Germline CDR1 is SGHRS and CDR2 is YFSETQ. The ends lost 4 bases at V and 4 bases at J; junction bases unmatched: 3. The CDR3 reads CASSGAGADTQYF. In DNA form, the CDR3 reads TGCGCCAGCAGCGGGGCGGGAGCAGATACGCAGTATTTT.

This chain links TRBV11-3 with TRBJ2-1; D might be TRBD2 (6 bases). The CDR3 sequence is 15 residues long. Trimming stripped 4 bases from V and 5 bases from J, with 15 bases between. Germline loops: CDR1 SGHNT, CDR2 YENEEA. CDR3: CASSSGLALNNEQFF. CDR3 DNA: TGTGCCAGCAGCTCGGGACTCGCATTAAACAATGAGCAGTTCTTC. Filled out from reference TRBV11-3 and TRBJ2-1, the complete variable domain reads EAGVVQSPRYKIIEKKQPVAFWCNPISGHNTLYWYLQNLGQGPELLIRYENEEAVDDSQLPKDRFSAERLKGVDSTLKIQPAELGDSAVYLCASSSGLALNNEQFFGPGTRLTVL.

The rearrangement uses TRBV6-1 and TRBJ1-1; D not resolved. V shed 2 bases and J shed 4 bases, with 5 bases lying between them. This CDR3 has 12 amino acids. Germline loops: CDR1 MNHNS, CDR2 SASEGT. CDR3: CASSEFVTEAFF. In nucleotides, the CDR3 is TGTGCCAGCAGTGAATTTGTCACTGAAGCTTTCTTT.

V is TRBV6-5 and J is TRBJ2-1; 9 nucleotides align to TRBD2. The V and J ends lost 6 bases and 1 base, in that order; junction bases with no gene match: 4. This CDR3 is 15 amino acids long. Germline-derived CDR1 and CDR2 are MNHEY and SVGAGI. In DNA form, the CDR3 reads TGTGCCAGCAGACCGGGACTAGCATCCTACAATGAGCAGTTCTTC. Translated: CASRPGLASYNEQFF.

The rearrangement uses TRBV27 and TRBJ2-2; the match to TRBD2 covers 8 bases. The CDR3 is 19 amino acids. Germline-derived CDR1 and CDR2 are MNHEY and SMNVEV (reference sequence). Losses at the gene ends were 3 bases for V and 1 base for J; bases not matched to a gene: 13. The CDR3 spells CASSLRPGPTSENTGELFF. The CDR3 nucleotides are TGTGCCAGCAGTTTGCGCCCCGGCCCGACTAGCGAGAACACCGGGGAGCTGTTTTTT.

V usage is TRBV5-8 and J usage is TRBJ2-2, with 13 nucleotides matching TRBD2. CDR3 length: 16 residues. The germline gives CDR1 SGHTS, CDR2 YDEGEE. With 4 bases clipped from V and 4 bases from J, the junction kept 4 bases outside the gene matches. This CDR3 reads CASSVRTSGSTGELFF. CDR3 sequence (DNA): TGTGCCAGCAGCGTTAGGACTAGCGGGAGCACCGGGGAGCTGTTTTTT.